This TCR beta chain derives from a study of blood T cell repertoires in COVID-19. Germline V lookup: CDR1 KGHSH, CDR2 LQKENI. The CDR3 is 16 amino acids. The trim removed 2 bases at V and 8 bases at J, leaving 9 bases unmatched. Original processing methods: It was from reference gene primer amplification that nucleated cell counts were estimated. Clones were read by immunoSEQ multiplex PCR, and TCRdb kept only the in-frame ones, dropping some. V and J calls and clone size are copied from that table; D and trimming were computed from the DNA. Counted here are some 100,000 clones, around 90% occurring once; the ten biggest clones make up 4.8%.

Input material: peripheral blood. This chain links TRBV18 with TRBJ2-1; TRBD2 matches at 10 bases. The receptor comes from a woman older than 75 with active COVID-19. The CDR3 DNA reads TGTGCCAGCTCACCAGGACTAGCGGACATTTCACATGAGCAGTTCTTC. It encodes CASSPGLADISHEQFF.